The 20 T cell receptor beta chains given below trace back to one sample, sequenced in a study of T-cell reconstitution after alpha-beta-depleted transplantation in children. Researchers prepared the TCRbeta library using unique molecular identifiers, the study reports. TCRdb reprocessed the PCR reads with MiXCR, giving one entry per CDR3 protein. This table holds about 160,000 distinct CDR3 sequences, 8.5% to 14% found once. The specimen comprised PBMCs, sampled before TCRalphabeta/CD19-depleted stem cell transplant. The receptors derive from a boy aged 2 to 10 with acute myeloid leukemia, due to receive a stem cell transplant.

Ten or more counts support this clonotype. This chain joins TRBV14 and TRBJ1-1, with D maybe TRBD1 (5 bases). CDR3 length: 18 amino acids. The V and J ends lost 0 bases and 3 bases respectively, with 20 bases between them. Germline V gene sequence: CDR1 SGHDN, CDR2 FVKESK. CDR3 residues: CASSQDGWRGPSDTEAFF. The CDR3 DNA reads TGTGCCAGCAGCCAAGATGGGTGGAGGGGACCGTCTGACACTGAAGCTTTCTTT.

This clonotype was counted many times. J is TRBJ2-5 and V is TRBV6-1; D is tentatively TRBD1 or TRBD2 (5 bases each). The V gene's germline CDR1 is MNHNS and CDR2 SASEGT. With 7 bases removed from V and 0 bases from J, the gap between germline ends came to 15 bases. CDR3 length: 15 amino acids. CDR3 in DNA: TGTGCCAGCACCCCCCAGAGGGGCAACCAAGAGACCCAGTACTTC. As protein: CASTPQRGNQETQYF.

This clonotype was seen repeatedly, ten times or more. This chain uses TRBV7-2 with TRBJ1-1; D is ambiguous. Germline lookup yields CDR1 SGHTA and CDR2 FQGNSA. The CDR3 spans 13 residues. Trimming pared 5 bases from V and 3 bases from J, leaving 10 bases between. CDR3 nucleotide sequence: TGTGCCAGCAGCACAAGCTTGTACACTGAAGCTTTCTTT. Translation gives CASSTSLYTEAFF.

For this clonotype: This clone may be a read error of a much larger clone one base away. The chain links TRBV20-1 to TRBJ2-5, with TRBD1 identical over 10 bases. The CDR3 has 14 residues. Per the germline V gene, CDR1 is DFQATT and CDR2 is SNEGSKA (reference sequence). This chain's CDR3 is CSATRDRGAETPYF. In DNA, the CDR3 is TGCAGTGCTACCCGGGACAGGGGTGCAGAGACCCCGTACTTC.

This clonotype was found many times. Here the CDR3 DNA reads TGTGCCAGCAGCTTAGAGGTGAGCGACCATGAGCAGTTCTTC. Residues: CASSLEVSDHEQFF. The chain employs TRBV7-3 and TRBJ2-1; D not certain. Germline loops: CDR1 SGHTA, CDR2 FQGTGA. V was clipped by 2 bases and J by 8 bases, with 13 bases between them. CDR3 length equals 14 residues. Together with reference TRBV7-3 and TRBJ2-1, the CDR3 gives the full variable domain: GAGVSQTPSNKVTEKGKYVELRCDPISGHTALYWYRQSLGQGPEFLIYFQGTGAADDSGLPNDRFFAVRPEGSVSTLKIQRTERGDSAVYLCASSLEVSDHEQFFGPGTRLTVL.

This clonotype has ten or more counts. The chain couples TRBV13 to TRBJ2-5; D is uncertain. Germline V gene lookup returns CDR1 PRHDT and CDR2 FYEKMQ (reference sequence). Trimming removed 4 bases from V and 3 bases from J, with 12 bases in between. The CDR3 totals 14 residues. CDR3 in DNA: TGTGCCAGCAGCTCCCACCCTTCAAAAGAGACCCAGTACTTC. This codes for CASSSHPSKETQYF.

The rearrangement uses TRBV6-1 and TRBJ2-5, with D perhaps matching TRBD1 (6 bases). Germline V gene data show CDR1 as MNHNS and CDR2 as SASEGT. CDR3 size: 15 residues. V dropped 6 bases and J dropped 3 bases, with 17 bases sitting between them. The CDR3 here is CASRRAWTEEETQYF. The CDR3 DNA follows: TGTGCCAGCAGAAGAGCGTGGACAGAAGAAGAGACCCAGTACTTC.

This clonotype was recorded many times. V is TRBV24-1 and J is TRBJ2-1; 11 nucleotides match TRBD2. The germline V gene encodes CDR1 KGHDR and CDR2 SFDVKD. V lost 2 bases and J lost 4; bases outside the gene matches: 21. This CDR3 contains 22 residues. CDR3 residues: CATSDSLGPGQRTSGPYNEQFF. The DNA of the CDR3 is TGTGCCACCAGTGATTCCCTGGGCCCGGGACAGAGGACTAGCGGGCCTTACAATGAGCAGTTCTTC.

This clonotype was observed many times. The V call is TRBV7-6, the J call TRBJ2-1; weak D call: TRBD1 (7 bases). The CDR3 has 14 amino acids. Germline CDR1 SGHVS, CDR2 FNYEAQ. V lost 3 bases and J 7 bases, leaving 13 bases between the germline ends. CDR3 residues: CASSLRDSNNEQFF. The CDR3 DNA is TGTGCCAGCAGCTTGCGGGACAGTAATAATGAGCAGTTCTTC.

The table lists this clonotype with many counts. This chain connects TRBV7-2 to TRBJ2-3; D not resolved. The CDR3 runs to 16 residues. Trimming took off 5 bases at V and 4 bases at J, with 19 bases between the two ends. Germline loops: CDR1 SGHTA, CDR2 FQGNSA. The CDR3 is CASSTAGLERADTQYF. The CDR3 coding sequence is TGTGCCAGCAGCACTGCCGGGCTAGAAAGGGCAGATACGCAGTATTTT.

This clonotype was recorded at least ten times. The V and J genes are TRBV6-5 and TRBJ2-5, with 9 bases matching TRBD1. The CDR3 totals 14 residues. The trim removed 2 bases at V and 5 bases at J, leaving 3 bases unmatched. Per germline, CDR1 MNHEY and CDR2 SVGAGI. DNA of the CDR3: TGTGCCAGCAGTTACACAGGACAGGGGGAGACCCAGTACTTC. It codes for CASSYTGQGETQYF.

V usage is TRBV7-9 and J usage is TRBJ1-2; 7 nucleotides align to TRBD1. From germline, CDR1 is SEHNR and CDR2 FQNEAQ (reference sequence). V shed 5 bases, J shed 2 bases, and the junction held 5 bases outside the gene matches. CDR3 length: 14 residues. The CDR3 DNA follows: TGTGCCAGCAGCAAGGGGGGACAGAACTATGGCTACACCTTC. Translation gives CASSKGGQNYGYTF.

This clonotype was recorded at least ten times. This rearrangement joins TRBV29-1 to TRBJ2-1, with 9 positions matching TRBD2. The CDR3 is 15 residues long. Trimming took 5 bases from V and 5 from J; bases not matched to a gene: 10. Germline V lookup: CDR1 SQVTM, CDR2 ANQGSEA. The CDR3 bases are TGCAGCGTTCGCCGGACTAGCGCCGTTGACAATGAGCAGTTCTTC. This codes for CSVRRTSAVDNEQFF.

This clonotype was seen many times. The chain has TRBV20-1 and TRBJ2-7; D gene ambiguous. Germline V gene lookup returns CDR1 DFQATT and CDR2 SNEGSKA (reference sequence). The CDR3 has 12 amino acids. Trimming took 5 bases from V and 0 from J, leaving 8 bases between them. CDR3 DNA: TGCAGTGCTTACCCCTTCTCCTACGAGCAGTACTTC. The encoded protein is CSAYPFSYEQYF.

Ten or more counts support this clonotype. The rearrangement joins TRBV27 to TRBJ2-1; unclear D gene. Germline CDR1 is MNHEY and CDR2 is SMNVEV (reference sequence). V was trimmed by 6 bases and J by 0 bases, leaving 9 bases between them. This CDR3 has 14 residues. The CDR3 loop reads CASRRASSYNEQFF. CDR3 bases: TGTGCCAGCAGAAGGGCCAGCTCCTACAATGAGCAGTTCTTC.

This clonotype was detected ten times or more. The chain is built from TRBV7-2 and TRBJ2-7; D gene ambiguous. Trimming removed 4 bases from V and 0 bases from J, with 7 bases in between. The CDR3 runs 13 residues. Germline V gene sequence: CDR1 SGHTA, CDR2 FQGNSA. CDR3 loop: CASSSSSSYEQYV. For the CDR3, the DNA is TGTGCCAGCAGCTCGTCTAGCTCCTACGAGCAGTACGTC.

There are many counts of this clonotype. The chain combines TRBV20-1 with TRBJ2-5; D is ambiguous. This CDR3 has 14 amino acids. V was trimmed by 5 bases and J by 2 bases, leaving 15 bases between them. The germline CDR1 and CDR2 sequences are DFQATT and SNEGSKA (reference sequence). The CDR3, as DNA: TGCAGTGCTTCCAGGACCCTCGTGCAAGAGACCCAGTACTTC. This gives the protein CSASRTLVQETQYF.

This clonotype was recorded many times. This chain connects TRBV29-1 to TRBJ2-7; TRBD1 agrees at 7 bases. The germline V gene encodes CDR1 SQVTM and CDR2 ANQGSEA. The CDR3 totals 12 residues. The chain's CDR3 is CSVQGFPYEQYF. The CDR3 DNA is TGCAGTGTACAGGGGTTCCCCTACGAGCAGTACTTC.

This clonotype was counted at least ten times. The chain couples TRBV4-2 to TRBJ2-3; tentatively, D is TRBD2 (5 bases). The CDR3 totals 17 residues. The ends were cut back, 3 bases at V and 2 bases at J, with 18 bases in the middle. In germline, CDR1 is LGHNA, CDR2 YNFKEQ. CDR3 region: CASSQNGVADHTDTQYF. In DNA form, the CDR3 reads TGTGCCAGCAGCCAGAACGGGGTGGCAGATCACACAGATACGCAGTATTTT.

On this clonotype: A much larger clone lies a single base off, so this may be a read error. The genes are TRBV10-3 and TRBJ1-5; 7 positions match TRBD1. CDR3 length equals 13 residues. Germline-derived CDR1 and CDR2 are ENHRY and SYGVKD. The CDR3 DNA follows: TGTACCATCAGGGGGTCCTTCAATCAGCCCCAGCATTTT. This encodes CTIRGSFNQPQHF.